This T cell receptor (beta chain) came from a study of blood T cell repertoires in COVID-19. Study-wide background: Donors in the United States, Italy and Spain gave samples during acute or convalescent COVID-19.

The V segment lost 3 bases and the J segment 7 bases; nucleotides outside the gene matches: 6. This CDR3 spans 15 amino acids. CDR1 is SGHRS and CDR2 is YFSETQ in the germline V gene. This table comes from immunoSEQ multiplex PCR, and its TCRdb copy is limited to in-frame clones, with some not included. The repertoire has tens of thousands of clones, 70% to 90% of them found once; the top ten carry 4.1%. What was sequenced was peripheral blood. The chain joins TRBV5-1 to TRBJ2-1, with 11 bases matching TRBD2. The origin of this receptor is a man between 45 and 60 years old with acute or convalescent COVID-19. The CDR3: CASSYTSGRNNEQFF. The CDR3 DNA reads TGCGCCAGCAGCTACACTAGCGGGAGAAATAATGAGCAGTTCTTC.